Sequencing of this T cell receptor beta chain was carried out in a study of cytomegalovirus exposure and HLA in healthy donors. The overall study: Researchers found that more than 70% of around 400 genotyped donors fell within the Caucasian-associated ancestry cluster.

Germline assignment: CDR1 SEHNR and CDR2 FQNEAQ (reference sequence). This CDR3 region has 17 residues. Researchers ran the PCR with 60 Vbeta and 13 Jbeta primers. The method was immunoSEQ multiplex PCR; TCRdb's version includes in-frame clones alone and lacks a portion of them. Of 54,000 or so clones detected, about 50% appear once; the ten largest clones hold roughly 12%. Donors counted as nominally healthy when sampled, yet unrecorded immune exposures were likely. Study conclusions and caveats: Investigators reported 150 to 200 TCR beta chains as tied to cytomegalovirus.

With regard to this clone: Its target is not known. One end of the junction varies from germline; a read error may be responsible.

This chain joins TRBV7-9 and TRBJ2-5; 10 bases agree with TRBD2. The clonotype was recovered from a human donor in good health. The sample consisted of PBMCs. The CDR3 nucleotides are TGTTCCAGCAGCTTAGGAAGTAGCGGGGGGTCTCAAGAGACCCAGTACTTC. Translated: CSSSLGSSGGSQETQYF. The full variable domain, with the rest looked up from reference TRBV7-9 and TRBJ2-5, is DTGVSQNPRHKITKRGQNVTFRCDPISEHNRLYWYRQTLGQGPEFLTYFQNEAQLEKSRLLSDRFSAERPKGSFSTLEIQRTEQGDSAMYLCSSSLGSSGGSQETQYFGPGTRLLVL.